Listed here are 30 T cell receptor beta chains from one sample, sequenced in a study of vaccination effects on CD4 cells after COVID-19. The antigens for these receptors are not known. TCRdb's table, derived via immunoSEQ multiplex PCR, lists solely in-frame clones and lacks some. The profile shows 60,000 to 75,000 clones, 65% to 85% of them singletons. ViraFEST expansion of antigen-specific CD4+ T cells with viral peptide pools preceded sequencing. Having been cultured for ten to eleven days, the cells underwent CD4+ T cell isolation. Infection with SARS-CoV-2 occurred in the person between March and December 2020, and PCR confirmed it. Sequenced material: CD4+ T cells from PBMCs cultured with HIV peptides, taken before COVID-19 vaccination. As to subset: HIV-1 Nef peptide pool negative control/reference culture. The receptors here all came from a human donor who had a prior SARS-CoV-2 infection.

This clone was picked up a small number of times. The gene calls are TRBV5-6 and TRBJ2-7; D is ambiguous. The germline CDR1 and CDR2 sequences are SGHDT and YYEEEE. V lost 3 bases and J lost 0, with 10 bases in between. The CDR3 sequence is 14 residues long. CDR3 in amino acids: CASSSRRSSYEQYF. The DNA of the CDR3 is TGTGCCAGCAGCTCGCGCAGGAGCTCCTACGAGCAGTACTTC.

CDR3 bases: TGTGCCAGCTCACCAACGACCACAACCACAGATACGCAGTATTTT. Encoded protein: CASSPTTTTTDTQYF. The gene calls are TRBV18 and TRBJ2-3; D unresolved. This CDR3 has 15 amino acids. V lost 2 bases and J lost 2, with 11 bases in between. The V gene's germline CDR1 is KGHSH and CDR2 LQKENI.

The rearrangement joins TRBV5-1 to TRBJ2-5, with TRBD1 identical over 8 bases. This CDR3 region has 15 residues. V lost 5 bases and J lost 4; bases outside the gene matches: 10. Germline V gene lookup returns CDR1 SGHRS and CDR2 YFSETQ. The CDR3 coding sequence is TGCGCCAGCAGGCCAGGACAGGGTGGCTCAGAGACCCAGTACTTC. Residues: CASRPGQGGSETQYF.

CDR3 in DNA: TGTGCCAGCAGTTTGAGTCATGGGGGTTCACCCCTCCACTTT. As protein: CASSLSHGGSPLHF. V is TRBV27 and J is TRBJ1-6, with TRBD1 as a possible D gene (5 bases). Germline values: CDR1 MNHEY, CDR2 SMNVEV (reference sequence). V was pared by 3 bases and J by 9 bases, with 12 bases between. The CDR3 is 14 residues long.

V is TRBV28 and J is TRBJ1-1; possible D gene TRBD1, 6 bases. The germline V gene encodes CDR1 MDHEN and CDR2 SYDVKM. This CDR3 is built from 14 residues. Trimming took off 2 bases at V and 4 bases at J, with 11 bases between the two ends. The chain's CDR3 is CASSLGGGLTEAFF. In nucleotides, the CDR3 is TGTGCCAGCAGTTTAGGGGGGGGGCTCACTGAAGCTTTCTTT.

This clone came up a few times. The chain recombines TRBV10-3 with TRBJ2-3; TRBD2 matches 7 bases. V lost 2 bases and J lost 6; bases outside the gene matches: 11. The germline CDR1 and CDR2 sequences are ENHRY and SYGVKD. This CDR3 is 16 amino acids long. For the CDR3, the DNA is TGTGCCATCAGTGAGGTTAGCGGGCCCATCCCGGATACGCAGTATTTT. Translating it yields CAISEVSGPIPDTQYF.

The rearrangement uses TRBV7-2 and TRBJ1-5; D is possibly TRBD1 (5 bases). The V gene's germline CDR1 is SGHTA and CDR2 FQGNSA. This CDR3 comprises 15 residues. Between the trimmed V and J ends, which lost 4 bases and 4 bases, there was a span of 14 bases. The CDR3 sequence: CASSSMGGGNQPQHF. CDR3 nucleotide sequence: TGTGCCAGCAGCTCCATGGGCGGGGGGAATCAGCCCCAGCATTTT.

The CDR3 reads CASSSGLAHEQYF. The CDR3 nucleotides are TGTGCCAGCAGTTCAGGACTAGCGCACGAGCAGTACTTC. The chain uses TRBV2 and TRBJ2-7, with 9 bases that match TRBD2. The CDR3 sequence is 13 residues long. V lost 5 bases, J lost 5 bases, and 4 bases stayed unmatched. Germline V gives CDR1 SNHLY, CDR2 FYNNEI. The whole variable domain, filled in from reference TRBV2 and TRBJ2-7, reads EPEVTQTPSHQVTQMGQEVILRCVPISNHLYFYWYRQILGQKVEFLVSFYNNEISEKSEIFDDQFSVERPDGSNFTLKIRSTKLEDSAMYFCASSSGLAHEQYFGPGTRLTVT.

This clone appeared a single time. V is TRBV11-2 and J is TRBJ1-4; D perhaps matches TRBD1 (6 bases). Germline V gene lookup returns CDR1 SGHAT and CDR2 FQNNGV. The CDR3 runs 14 residues. Deletions cut 5 bases from V and 10 bases from J, with 17 bases between. CDR3: CASSRWGAPGKLFF. CDR3 nucleotides: TGTGCCAGCAGCCGATGGGGGGCTCCGGGAAAACTGTTTTTT.

The chain joins TRBV2 to TRBJ2-1; D is ambiguous. The CDR3 covers 13 residues. Germline lookup yields CDR1 SNHLY and CDR2 FYNNEI. Trimming shortened V by 4 bases and J by 3 bases, and 7 bases separated the two germline ends. The CDR3 DNA reads as TGTGCCAGCAGTGGGTCCTTCTACAATGAGCAGTTCTTC. It is translated as CASSGSFYNEQFF.

The chain recombines TRBV2 with TRBJ1-4; D is unclear. Trimming left V 4 bases short and J 0 bases short, with 6 bases between. CDR3 length: 14 residues. Germline V gives CDR1 SNHLY, CDR2 FYNNEI. The CDR3 nucleotides are TGTGCCAGCAGTGGGACCCCAACTAATGAAAAACTGTTTTTT. It translates to CASSGTPTNEKLFF.

This clone was counted a few times. This sequence joins TRBV7-3 and TRBJ2-3; the D is unclear. CDR1 and CDR2 from the germline V gene are SGHTA and FQGTGA. V lost 5 bases and J lost 0, with 15 bases in between. The CDR3 spans 16 residues. The CDR3, as DNA: TGTGCCAGCAGCCAGGAGAGACTTTCTAGCACAGATACGCAGTATTTT. Protein sequence: CASSQERLSSTDTQYF.

The chain carries TRBV2 and TRBJ2-3; D gene ambiguous. CDR1 and CDR2 from the germline V gene are SNHLY and FYNNEI. V lost 0 bases to trimming and J lost 3 bases, with 10 bases between them. The CDR3 loop spans 15 amino acids. The DNA of the CDR3 is TGTGCCAGCAGTGAAGCGGGGTTCGGGACAGATACGCAGTATTTT. It specifies CASSEAGFGTDTQYF. The full variable domain, in which reference TRBV2 and TRBJ2-3 provide the parts outside the CDR3, is EPEVTQTPSHQVTQMGQEVILRCVPISNHLYFYWYRQILGQKVEFLVSFYNNEISEKSEIFDDQFSVERPDGSNFTLKIRSTKLEDSAMYFCASSEAGFGTDTQYFGPGTRLTVL.

This clone was seen more than once but under ten times. This chain connects TRBV2 to TRBJ1-1; D perhaps matches TRBD1 (5 bases). V lost 6 bases and J 1 base, leaving 9 bases between the germline ends. CDR1 SNHLY and CDR2 FYNNEI come from the germline V gene. The CDR3 totals 13 residues. The CDR3 DNA is TGTGCCAGCAGCTCTGACAGGAACACTGAAGCTTTCTTT. It translates to CASSSDRNTEAFF.

This clone is categorized as medium-sized (0.01 to 0.1%). Other nucleotide sequences in the sample specify the same CDR3. The chain uses TRBV6-5 and TRBJ2-5; possible D gene TRBD1, 6 bases. The germline V and J ends were trimmed by 0 bases and 4 bases, with 12 bases remaining between them. CDR3 length: 15 residues. Germline V gene sequence: CDR1 MNHEY, CDR2 SVGAGI. The CDR3 region has the DNA TGTGCCAGCAGTTACTCAACAGGGAACCGAGAGACCCAGTACTTC. Translating it yields CASSYSTGNRETQYF.

The chain links TRBV3-1 (or the pseudogene TRBV3-2) to TRBJ2-3; perhaps TRBD2 as D (5 bases). The CDR3 runs to 14 residues. Per the germline V gene, CDR1 is LGHDT and CDR2 is YNNKEL (reference sequence). The V and J ends lost 0 bases and 8 bases respectively, with 12 bases between them. CDR3 in DNA: TGTGCCAGCAGCCAAGATTGGCTAGCCGGTACGCAGTATTTT. The encoded protein is CASSQDWLAGTQYF.

This rearrangement joins TRBV10-3 to TRBJ2-1; perhaps TRBD2 as D (5 bases). V lost 3 bases and J lost 12, with 18 bases in between. In germline, CDR1 is ENHRY, CDR2 SYGVKD. The CDR3 runs to 14 residues. The CDR3 spells CAISDDGSIRGQFF. The CDR3 DNA reads TGTGCCATCAGTGATGACGGGTCCATCCGGGGGCAGTTCTTC.

CDR3 sequence: CASSLAGVPYGYTF. The CDR3 DNA is TGTGCCAGCAGCTTGGCCGGGGTTCCCTATGGCTACACCTTC. The chain has TRBV5-6 and TRBJ1-2; unclear D gene. Trimming shortened V by 0 bases and J by 4 bases, and 10 bases separated the two germline ends. Germline lookup yields CDR1 SGHDT and CDR2 YYEEEE. This CDR3 region has 14 residues.

The genes are TRBV7-9 and TRBJ2-2; D may be TRBD2 (6 bases). V gave up 0 bases and J gave up 7 bases, with 9 bases separating them. The germline gives CDR1 SEHNR, CDR2 FQNEAQ (reference sequence). The CDR3 sequence is 14 residues long. CDR3 loop: CASSLAGSSGELFF. DNA for the CDR3: TGTGCCAGCAGCTTAGCCGGGAGTAGCGGGGAGCTGTTTTTT.

This clone was picked up one time. Compared with germline, one end of the junction differs, possibly owing to a read error. This chain connects TRBV7-7 to TRBJ2-5; 8 bases are a match to TRBD2. This CDR3 has 17 amino acids. CDR1 is SSHAT, CDR2 FNYEAQ, per germline (reference sequence). The CDR3 region is CASSLGDSGGLRETQYF. DNA for the CDR3: TGTGCTAGCAGCTTAGGAGACTCGGGGGGGCTGAGGGAGACCCAGTACTTC.

CDR3 in DNA: TGTGCCACCGGGGACCGGAACTCCTACGAGCAGTACTTC. Encoded protein: CATGDRNSYEQYF. The V call is TRBV24-1, the J call TRBJ2-7, with D perhaps given as TRBD1 or TRBD2 (5 bases each). Germline CDR1 KGHDR, CDR2 SFDVKD. This CDR3 is built from 13 residues. Trimming cost V 9 bases and J 0 bases, with 11 bases left between them.

Only a few counts were recorded for this clone. The rearrangement links TRBV7-2 to TRBJ1-5; 7 bases align to TRBD1. Trimming at V came to 5 bases and at J to 5 bases, leaving 3 bases not matched to a gene. Germline CDR1 is SGHTA and CDR2 is FQGNSA. The CDR3 runs 13 residues. The CDR3: CASSTDRDQPQHF. CDR3 in DNA: TGTGCCAGCAGCACTGACAGGGATCAGCCCCAGCATTTT.

The chain links TRBV19 to TRBJ2-5; D perhaps matches TRBD1 (6 bases). With 6 bases removed from V and 2 bases from J, the gap between germline ends came to 16 bases. This CDR3 spans 15 amino acids. The V gene's germline CDR1 is LNHDA and CDR2 SQIVND (reference sequence). DNA of the CDR3: TGTGCCAGTAGAAGGCAGGGGTGGAAACAAGAGACCCAGTACTTC. Translating gives CASRRQGWKQETQYF.

The chain uses TRBV5-8 and TRBJ1-1, with D unresolved. The V end lost 1 base, the J end lost 1 base, and 8 bases lay between the germline ends. Per the germline V gene, CDR1 is SGHTS and CDR2 is YDEGEE. The CDR3 length is 14 residues. Written as DNA, the CDR3 is TGTGCCAGCAGCTTGTATCGAGGGAACACTGAAGCTTTCTTT. It codes for CASSLYRGNTEAFF.

CDR3 in DNA: TGTGCCAGCTCACCATTGGGCAGCCTCAATGAGCAGTTCTTC. Protein sequence: CASSPLGSLNEQFF. V and J are TRBV18 and TRBJ2-1; D is unclear. The CDR3 extends over 14 amino acids. Germline V gives CDR1 KGHSH, CDR2 LQKENI. Trimming cost V 2 bases and J 6 bases, with 11 bases left between them.

The chain employs TRBV5-4 and TRBJ1-1; tentative D call: TRBD1 (6 bases). The V gene's germline CDR1 is SGHNT and CDR2 YYREEE (reference sequence). This CDR3 comprises 15 residues. V lost 4 bases and J 3 bases, leaving 16 bases between the germline ends. CDR3 nucleotide sequence: TGTGCCAGCAGCCCAAACAGGGAAAGGTACACTGAAGCTTTCTTT. As protein: CASSPNRERYTEAFF.

V gene TRBV9 combines with J gene TRBJ1-1; no clear D gene. V was clipped by 0 bases and J by 6 bases, with 12 bases between them. CDR3 length: 14 amino acids. Germline assignment: CDR1 SGDLS and CDR2 YYNGEE. As DNA, the CDR3 is TGTGCCAGCAGCGTAGGTAGGCCCTCGGCTGAAGCTTTCTTT. Translation gives CASSVGRPSAEAFF.

Only one count was recorded for this clone. The V and J genes are TRBV5-1 and TRBJ2-2, with 9 bases fitting TRBD1. The CDR3 sequence is 14 residues long. In germline, CDR1 is SGHRS, CDR2 YFSETQ. V was clipped by 8 bases and J by 3 bases; unmatched bases: 5. The CDR3 here is CASNRGQDTGELFF. Here the CDR3 DNA reads TGCGCCAGTAACAGGGGGCAAGACACCGGGGAGCTGTTTTTT.

The rearrangement links TRBV19 to TRBJ1-5; 9 bases map to TRBD1. J lost 4 bases, V lost 1 base, and 8 bases had no gene match. Germline V gene data show CDR1 as LNHDA and CDR2 as SQIVND (reference sequence). There are 17 residues in the CDR3. The CDR3 loop reads CASSIGLGTGWNQPQHF. DNA of the CDR3: TGTGCCAGTAGTATAGGTCTCGGGACAGGGTGGAATCAGCCCCAGCATTTT.

The chain recombines TRBV30 with TRBJ2-7, with D possibly matching TRBD1 (6 bases). CDR1 and CDR2 from the germline V gene are GTSNPN and SVGIG (reference sequence). The CDR3 has 13 residues. The V end lost 1 base, the J end lost 9 bases, and 16 bases lay between the germline ends. The CDR3 spells CAWSAGTKLVQYF. The CDR3 bases are TGTGCCTGGAGTGCCGGGACAAAGCTTGTGCAGTACTTC.